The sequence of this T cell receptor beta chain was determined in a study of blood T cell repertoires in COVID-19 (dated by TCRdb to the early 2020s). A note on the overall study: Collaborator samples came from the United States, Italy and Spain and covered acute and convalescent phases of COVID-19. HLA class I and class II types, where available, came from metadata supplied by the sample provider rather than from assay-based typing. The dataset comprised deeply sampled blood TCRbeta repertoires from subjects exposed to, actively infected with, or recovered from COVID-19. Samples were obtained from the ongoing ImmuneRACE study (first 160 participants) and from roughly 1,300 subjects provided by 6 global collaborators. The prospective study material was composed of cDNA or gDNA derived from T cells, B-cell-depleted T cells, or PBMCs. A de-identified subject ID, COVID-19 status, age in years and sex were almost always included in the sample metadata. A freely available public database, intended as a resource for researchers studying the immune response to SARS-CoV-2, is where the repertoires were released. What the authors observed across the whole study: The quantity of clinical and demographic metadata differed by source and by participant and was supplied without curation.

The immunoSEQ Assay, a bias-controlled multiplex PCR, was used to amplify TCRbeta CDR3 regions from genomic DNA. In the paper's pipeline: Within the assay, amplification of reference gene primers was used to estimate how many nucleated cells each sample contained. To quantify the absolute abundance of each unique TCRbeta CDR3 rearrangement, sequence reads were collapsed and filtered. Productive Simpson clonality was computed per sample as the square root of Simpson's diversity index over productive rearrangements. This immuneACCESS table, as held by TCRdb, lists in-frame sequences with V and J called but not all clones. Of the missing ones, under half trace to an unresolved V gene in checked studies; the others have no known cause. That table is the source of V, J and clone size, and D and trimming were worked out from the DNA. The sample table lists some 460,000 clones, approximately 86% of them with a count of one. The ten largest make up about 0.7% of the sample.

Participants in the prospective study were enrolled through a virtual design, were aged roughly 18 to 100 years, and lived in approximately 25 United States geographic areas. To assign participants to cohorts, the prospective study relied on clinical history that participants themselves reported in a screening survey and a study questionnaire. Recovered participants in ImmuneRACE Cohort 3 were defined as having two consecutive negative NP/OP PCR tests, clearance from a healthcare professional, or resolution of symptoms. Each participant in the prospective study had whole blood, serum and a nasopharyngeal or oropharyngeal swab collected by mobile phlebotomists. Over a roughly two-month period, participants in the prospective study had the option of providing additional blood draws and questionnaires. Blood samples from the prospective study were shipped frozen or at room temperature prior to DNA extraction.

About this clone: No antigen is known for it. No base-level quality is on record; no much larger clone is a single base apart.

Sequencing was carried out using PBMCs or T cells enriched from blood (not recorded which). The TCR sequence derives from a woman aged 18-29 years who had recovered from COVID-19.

The nucleotide sequence reads as follows: TGTGCCAGTAGCCCGACAGACCTTCGTAATGAAAAACTGTTTTTT. This codes for CASSPTDLRNEKLFF. The sequence joins TRBV19 to TRBJ1-4; tentative D gene TRBD1, with 5 bases matching. The junction carries 15 bases between V and J, which are trimmed by 6 bases and 4 bases respectively. The CDR3 measures 15 amino acids from cysteine to phenylalanine. CDR3 DNA only is kept here, 45 bases in frame from base 1. According to the germline V gene (reference sequence), CDR1 reads LNHDA and CDR2 reads SQIVND. Supplemented by the reference TRBV19 and TRBJ1-4 proteins around the CDR3, the complete variable domain is DGGITQSPKYLFRKEGQNVTLSCEQNLNHDAMYWYRQDPGQGLRLIYYSQIVNDFQKGDIAEGYSVSREKKESFPLTVTSAQKNPTAFYLCASSPTDLRNEKLFFGSGTQLSVL.